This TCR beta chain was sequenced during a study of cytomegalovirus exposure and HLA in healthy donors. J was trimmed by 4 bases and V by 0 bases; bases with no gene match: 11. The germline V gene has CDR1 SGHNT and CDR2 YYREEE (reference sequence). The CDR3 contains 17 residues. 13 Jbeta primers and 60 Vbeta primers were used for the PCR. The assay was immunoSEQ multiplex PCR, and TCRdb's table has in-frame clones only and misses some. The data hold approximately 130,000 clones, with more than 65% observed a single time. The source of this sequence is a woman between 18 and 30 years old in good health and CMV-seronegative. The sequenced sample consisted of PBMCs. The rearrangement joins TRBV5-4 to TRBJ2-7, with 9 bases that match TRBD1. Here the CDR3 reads CASSLAPGQGAIYEQYF. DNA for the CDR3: TGTGCCAGCAGCTTGGCCCCGGGACAGGGAGCCATTTACGAGCAGTACTTC.